The 3 T cell receptor beta chains listed next were all sequenced from one sample in a study of identical twins (dated by TCRdb to the mid-2010s). Receptors were amplified or captured by 5' RACE. TCRdb records Illumina HiSeq 2000 as the sequencer. Through fastp at Q25 and MiXCR, TCRdb rebuilt clones from the public reads, retaining in-frame beta chains. Duplicate CDR3 protein sequences are folded into a single record with the most common DNA and genes. The sample includes approximately 470,000 distinct CDR3 sequences, with approximately 14% observed a single time. Around 0.57% of the sample is held by the ten biggest clonotypes. These same data were also listed under a study on yellow fever vaccine responses in identical twins.

Sequenced: CD4+ T cells sorted from blood. The receptors were sampled from a woman younger than 30 in good health.

This clonotype was counted between two and nine times. The J gene is TRBJ2-3, the V gene TRBV29-1; tentatively, D is TRBD1 or TRBD2 (6 bases each). The CDR3 consists of 15 residues. Looked up from germline, CDR1 is SQVTM and CDR2 is ANQGSEA. V shed 3 bases and J shed 2 bases, with 15 bases lying between them. CDR3 sequence (DNA): TGCAGCGTTGAGGGGGGCGGGGAGCCCACAGATACGCAGTATTTT. Residues: CSVEGGGEPTDTQYF.

Comments on this clonotype: Its ends do not fully match the called genes, so a read error is possible. The chain carries TRBV2 and TRBJ2-1; D not certain. CDR3 length: 13 residues. The germline V gene has CDR1 SNHLY and CDR2 FYNNEI. CDR3 coding DNA: TGTGCCAGCAACACGAACTCCTACAATGAGCATTTCTTC. Amino acid sequence: CASNTNSYNEHFF.

The rearrangement joins TRBV20-1 to TRBJ2-1; the D gene is possibly TRBD2 (5 bases). Trimming removed 2 bases from V and 5 bases from J, with 16 bases in between. The CDR3 runs 15 residues. The germline gives CDR1 DFQATT, CDR2 SNEGSKA (reference sequence). CDR3 sequence (DNA): TGCAGTGCTAGATCTGGGCTACCTAGCCACAATGAGCAGTTCTTC. Translating gives CSARSGLPSHNEQFF.